This T cell receptor (beta chain) was recovered during a study of CD8+CD57+ T cells in acquired aplastic anemia. For the study at large: CD4+ and CD8+ cells, once sorted, gave DNA averaging about 3 ug. The study's findings and limits: More than 25 was the count of CD8+ CDR3 sequences that patients shared with controls. Patients and controls were not found to differ significantly in CD8+ Simpson's diversity.

This clonotype was detected once. Antigen specificity is unknown. The study profiled TCR beta VDJ and CDR3 using genomic DNA as template. TCRdb re-called the reads through MiXCR, storing one row per CDR3 protein. The data show about 200,000 distinct CDR3 sequences, over 55% seen once. Patients selected for sequencing had displayed CD8+CD57+ cell expansion by flow cytometry. Blood was sampled before the patients had received any therapy. Germline V gene sequence: CDR1 SGHRS, CDR2 YFSETQ. With 4 bases removed from V and 1 base from J, the gap between germline ends came to 15 bases. CDR3 length: 16 amino acids.

The V gene is TRBV5-1, the J gene TRBJ2-4; D possibly corresponds to TRBD2 (7 bases). Sample: sorted CD4+, CD8+, or CD8+CD57+ T cells (not recorded which) from PBMCs. The TCR comes from a human donor with aplastic anemia. CDR3 sequence: CASSPEGGRAKNIQYF. The CDR3 coding sequence is TGCGCCAGCAGCCCCGAGGGGGGGAGGGCCAAAAACATTCAGTACTTC.